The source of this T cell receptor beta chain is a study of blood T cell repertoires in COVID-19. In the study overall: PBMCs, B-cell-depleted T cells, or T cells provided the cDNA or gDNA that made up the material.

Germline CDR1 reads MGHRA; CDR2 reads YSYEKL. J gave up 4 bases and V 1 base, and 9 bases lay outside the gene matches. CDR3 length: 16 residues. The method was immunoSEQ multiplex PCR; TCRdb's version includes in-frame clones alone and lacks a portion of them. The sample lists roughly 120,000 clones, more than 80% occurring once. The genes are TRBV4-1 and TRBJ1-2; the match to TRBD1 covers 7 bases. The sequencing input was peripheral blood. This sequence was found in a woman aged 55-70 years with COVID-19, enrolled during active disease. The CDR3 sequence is CASSQGNTGTVYGYTF. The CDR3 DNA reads TGCGCCAGCAGCCAAGGAAATACCGGGACAGTCTATGGCTACACCTTC.